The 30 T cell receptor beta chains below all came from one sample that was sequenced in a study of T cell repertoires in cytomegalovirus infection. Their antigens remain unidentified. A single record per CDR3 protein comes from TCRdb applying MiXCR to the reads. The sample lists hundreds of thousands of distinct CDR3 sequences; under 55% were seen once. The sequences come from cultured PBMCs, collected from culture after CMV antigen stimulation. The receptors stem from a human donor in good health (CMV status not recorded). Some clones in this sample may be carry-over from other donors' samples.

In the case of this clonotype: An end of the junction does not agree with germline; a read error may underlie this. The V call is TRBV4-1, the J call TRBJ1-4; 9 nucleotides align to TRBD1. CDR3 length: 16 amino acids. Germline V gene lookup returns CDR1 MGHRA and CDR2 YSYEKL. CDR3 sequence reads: CASSQDRGQGGEKLFF. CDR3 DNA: TGTGCCAGCAGCCAAGATAGGGGACAGGGCGGTGAAAAACTGTTTTTT.

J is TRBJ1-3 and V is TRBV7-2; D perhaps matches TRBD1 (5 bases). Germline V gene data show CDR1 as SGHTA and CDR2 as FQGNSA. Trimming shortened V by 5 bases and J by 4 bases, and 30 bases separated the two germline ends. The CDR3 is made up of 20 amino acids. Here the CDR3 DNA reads TGTGCCAGCAGCAGCTTGGCCGGGACCGGAGGTGGTTTACGAGGAAACACCATATATTTT. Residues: CASSSLAGTGGGLRGNTIYF.

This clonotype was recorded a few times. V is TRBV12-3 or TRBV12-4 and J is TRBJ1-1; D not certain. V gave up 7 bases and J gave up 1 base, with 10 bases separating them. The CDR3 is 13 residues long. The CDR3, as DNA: TGTGCCAGCAATGACAACAGGAACACTGAAGCTTTCTTT. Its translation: CASNDNRNTEAFF.

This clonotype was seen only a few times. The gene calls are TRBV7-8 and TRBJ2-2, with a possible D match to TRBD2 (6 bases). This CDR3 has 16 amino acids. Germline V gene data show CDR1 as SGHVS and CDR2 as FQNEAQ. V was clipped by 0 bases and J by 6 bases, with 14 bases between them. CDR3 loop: CASSLAFGGSSGELFF. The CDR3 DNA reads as TGTGCCAGCAGCTTAGCTTTTGGGGGGAGTTCCGGGGAGCTGTTTTTT. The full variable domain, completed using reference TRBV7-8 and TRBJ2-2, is GAGVSQSPRYKVAKRGQDVALRCDPISGHVSLFWYQQALGQGPEFLTYFQNEAQLDKSGLPSDRFFAERPEGSVSTLKIQRTQQEDSAVYLCASSLAFGGSSGELFFGEGSRLTVL.

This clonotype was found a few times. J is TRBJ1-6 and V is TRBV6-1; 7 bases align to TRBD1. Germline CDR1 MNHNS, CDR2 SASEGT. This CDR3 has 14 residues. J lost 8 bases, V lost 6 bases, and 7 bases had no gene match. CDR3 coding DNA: TGTGCCAGCAGAGAACCGGGACAGTATTCACCCCTCCACTTT. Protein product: CASREPGQYSPLHF.

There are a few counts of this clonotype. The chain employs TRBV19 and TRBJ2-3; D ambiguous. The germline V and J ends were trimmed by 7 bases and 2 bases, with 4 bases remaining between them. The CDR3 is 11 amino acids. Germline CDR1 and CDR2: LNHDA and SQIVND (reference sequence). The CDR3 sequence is CASKDTDTQYF. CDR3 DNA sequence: TGTGCCAGTAAAGACACAGATACGCAGTATTTT.

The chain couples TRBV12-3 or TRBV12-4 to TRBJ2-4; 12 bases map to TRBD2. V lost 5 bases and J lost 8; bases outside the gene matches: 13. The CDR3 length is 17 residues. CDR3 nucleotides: TGTGCCAGCAGTCCCCCGACTAGCGGGGGTGCGGGGGACATTCAGTACTTC. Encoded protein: CASSPPTSGGAGDIQYF.

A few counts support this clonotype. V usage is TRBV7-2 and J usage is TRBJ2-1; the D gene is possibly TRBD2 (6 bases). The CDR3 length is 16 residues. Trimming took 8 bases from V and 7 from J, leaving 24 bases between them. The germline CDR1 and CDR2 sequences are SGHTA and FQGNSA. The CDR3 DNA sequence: TGTGCCAGCGGCCTTAGGGGTCGTCTAGCGAGTAATGAGCAGTTCTTC. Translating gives CASGLRGRLASNEQFF.

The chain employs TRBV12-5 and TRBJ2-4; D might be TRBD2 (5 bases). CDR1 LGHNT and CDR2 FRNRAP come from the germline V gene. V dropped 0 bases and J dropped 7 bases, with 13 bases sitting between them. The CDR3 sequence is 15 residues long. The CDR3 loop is CASGLVAGPGNIQYF. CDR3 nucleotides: TGTGCTAGTGGTTTGGTCGCGGGCCCGGGGAACATTCAGTACTTC.

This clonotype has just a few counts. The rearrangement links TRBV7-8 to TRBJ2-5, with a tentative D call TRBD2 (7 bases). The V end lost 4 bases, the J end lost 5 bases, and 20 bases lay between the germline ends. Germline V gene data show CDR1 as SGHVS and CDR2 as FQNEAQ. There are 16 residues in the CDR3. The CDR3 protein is CASSSLPGGHGETQYF. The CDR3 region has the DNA TGTGCCAGCAGCTCGCTCCCCGGGGGGCACGGGGAGACCCAGTACTTC.

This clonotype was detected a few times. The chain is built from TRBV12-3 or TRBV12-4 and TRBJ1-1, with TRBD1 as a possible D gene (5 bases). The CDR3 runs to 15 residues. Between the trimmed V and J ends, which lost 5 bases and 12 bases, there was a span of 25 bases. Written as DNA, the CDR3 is TGTGCCAGCAGTCGACGGGACGGGGGTTCTTTTCGCACTTTCTTT. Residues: CASSRRDGGSFRTFF.

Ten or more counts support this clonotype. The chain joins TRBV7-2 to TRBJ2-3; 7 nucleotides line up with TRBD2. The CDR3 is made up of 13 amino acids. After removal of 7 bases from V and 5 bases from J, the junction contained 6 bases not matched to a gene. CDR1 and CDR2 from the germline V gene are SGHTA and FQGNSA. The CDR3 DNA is TGTGCCAGCAAGGGCGGGGGTGGAGATACGCAGTATTTT. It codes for CASKGGGGDTQYF.

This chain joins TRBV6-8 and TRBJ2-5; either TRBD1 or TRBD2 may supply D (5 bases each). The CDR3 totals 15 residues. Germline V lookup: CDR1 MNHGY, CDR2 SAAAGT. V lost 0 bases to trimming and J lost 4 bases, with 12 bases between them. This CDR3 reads CASSYSLGDAETQYF. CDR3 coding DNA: TGTGCCAGCAGTTACTCGCTCGGGGACGCAGAGACCCAGTACTTC.

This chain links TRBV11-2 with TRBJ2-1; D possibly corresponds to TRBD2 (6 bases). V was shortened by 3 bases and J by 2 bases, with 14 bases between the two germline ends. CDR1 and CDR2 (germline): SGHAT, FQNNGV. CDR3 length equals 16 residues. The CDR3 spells CASSLEGVVTYNEQFF. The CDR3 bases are TGTGCCAGCAGCTTGGAGGGAGTGGTAACCTACAATGAGCAGTTCTTC.

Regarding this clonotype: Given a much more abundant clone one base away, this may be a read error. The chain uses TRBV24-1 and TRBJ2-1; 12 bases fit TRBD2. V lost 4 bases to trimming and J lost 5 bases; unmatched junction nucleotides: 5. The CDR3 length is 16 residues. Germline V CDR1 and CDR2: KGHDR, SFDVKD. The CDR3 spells CATSDSLAGGHNEQFF. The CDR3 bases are TGTGCCACCAGTGACTCACTAGCGGGGGGCCACAATGAGCAGTTCTTC.

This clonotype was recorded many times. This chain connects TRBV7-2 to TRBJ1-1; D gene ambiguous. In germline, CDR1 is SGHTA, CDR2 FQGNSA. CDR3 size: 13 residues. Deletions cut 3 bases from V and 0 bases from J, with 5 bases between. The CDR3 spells CASSFSVNTEAFF. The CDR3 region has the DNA TGTGCCAGCAGCTTTTCCGTGAACACTGAAGCTTTCTTT.

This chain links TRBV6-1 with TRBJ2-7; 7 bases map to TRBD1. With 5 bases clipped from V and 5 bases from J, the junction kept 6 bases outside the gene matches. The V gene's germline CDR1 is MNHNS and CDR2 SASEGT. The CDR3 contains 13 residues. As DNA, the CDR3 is TGTGCCAGCAGTCGGGGACAGATAAACGAGCAGTACTTC. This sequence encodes CASSRGQINEQYF.

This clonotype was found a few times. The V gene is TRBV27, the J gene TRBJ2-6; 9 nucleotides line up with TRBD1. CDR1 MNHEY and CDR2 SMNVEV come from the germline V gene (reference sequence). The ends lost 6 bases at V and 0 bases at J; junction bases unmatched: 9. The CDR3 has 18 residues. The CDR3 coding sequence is TGTGCCAGCAGACGTAGGGGACAGGGCCTCTCTGGGGCCAACGTCCTGACTTTC. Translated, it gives CASRRRGQGLSGANVLTF.

CDR3 residues: CASREGGTNEKLFF. The CDR3 DNA reads as TGTGCCAGCAGGGAGGGGGGGACTAATGAAAAACTGTTTTTT. The rearrangement links TRBV6-8 to TRBJ1-4; D perhaps matches TRBD1 (6 bases). Germline loops: CDR1 MNHGY, CDR2 SAAAGT. The V end lost 6 bases, the J end lost 2 bases, and 10 bases lay between the germline ends. The CDR3 runs 14 residues.

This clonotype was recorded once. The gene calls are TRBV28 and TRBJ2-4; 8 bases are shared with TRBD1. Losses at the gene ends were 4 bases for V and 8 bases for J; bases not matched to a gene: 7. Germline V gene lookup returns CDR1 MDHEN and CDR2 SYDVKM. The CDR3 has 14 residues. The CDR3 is CASSSTGASHIQYF. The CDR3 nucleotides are TGTGCCAGCAGTTCGACAGGGGCGTCGCACATTCAGTACTTC. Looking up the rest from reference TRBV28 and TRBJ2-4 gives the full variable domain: DVKVTQSSRYLVKRTGEKVFLECVQDMDHENMFWYRQDPGLGLRLIYFSYDVKMKEKGDIPEGYSVSREKKERFSLILESASTNQTSMYLCASSSTGASHIQYFGAGTRLSVL.

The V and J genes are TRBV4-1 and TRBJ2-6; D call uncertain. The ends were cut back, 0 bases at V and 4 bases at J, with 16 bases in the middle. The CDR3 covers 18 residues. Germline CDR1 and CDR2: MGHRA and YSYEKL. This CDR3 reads CASSQDRTSTTGANVLTF. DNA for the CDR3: TGCGCCAGCAGCCAAGATCGAACCTCGACAACCGGGGCCAACGTCCTGACTTTC.

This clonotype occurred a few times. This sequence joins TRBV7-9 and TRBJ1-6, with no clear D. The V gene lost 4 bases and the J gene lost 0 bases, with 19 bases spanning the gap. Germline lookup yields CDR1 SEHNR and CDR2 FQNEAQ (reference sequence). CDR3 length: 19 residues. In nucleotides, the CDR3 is TGTGCCAGCAGCTCCCCAGTTTCACGGGGTCTCTCCTATAATTCACCCCTCCACTTT. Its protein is CASSSPVSRGLSYNSPLHF.

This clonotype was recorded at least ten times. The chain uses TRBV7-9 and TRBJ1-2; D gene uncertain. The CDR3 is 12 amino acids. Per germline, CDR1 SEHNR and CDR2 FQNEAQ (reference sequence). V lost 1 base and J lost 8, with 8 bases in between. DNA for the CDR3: TGTGCCAGCAGCTTAGAGGGAGGAGGCTACACCTTC. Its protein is CASSLEGGGYTF.

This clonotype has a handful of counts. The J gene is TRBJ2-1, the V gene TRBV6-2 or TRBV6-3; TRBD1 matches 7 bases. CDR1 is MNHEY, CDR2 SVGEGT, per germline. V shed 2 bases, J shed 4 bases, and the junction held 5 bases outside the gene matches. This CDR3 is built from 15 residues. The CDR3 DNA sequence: TGTGCCAGCAGTTACAAGGGGGCCAGGTACAATGAGCAGTTCTTC. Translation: CASSYKGARYNEQFF.

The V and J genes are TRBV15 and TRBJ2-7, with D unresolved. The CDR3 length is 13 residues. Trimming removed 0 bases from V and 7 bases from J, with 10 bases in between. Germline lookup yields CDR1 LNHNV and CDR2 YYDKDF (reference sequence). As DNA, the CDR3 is TGTGCCACCAGCAGAGATCCCCTTCGTGAGCAGTACTTC. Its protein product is CATSRDPLREQYF.

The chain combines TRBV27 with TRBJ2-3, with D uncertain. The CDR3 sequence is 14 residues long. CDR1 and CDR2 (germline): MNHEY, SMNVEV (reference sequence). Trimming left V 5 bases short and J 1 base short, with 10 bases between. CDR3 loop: CASSIHPGTDTQYF. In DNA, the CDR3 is TGTGCCAGCAGTATACACCCGGGCACAGATACGCAGTATTTT.

CDR3 DNA: TGTGCCAGCAGCCAAGATCCCCACAGGGGATCCCACGAGCAGTACTTC. Translation: CASSQDPHRGSHEQYF. The rearrangement uses TRBV4-2 and TRBJ2-7; TRBD1 matches at 7 bases. The length of the CDR3 is 16 residues. V trimming: 0 bases; J trimming: 5 bases; junction bases outside the gene matches: 10. The V gene's germline CDR1 is LGHNA and CDR2 YNFKEQ.

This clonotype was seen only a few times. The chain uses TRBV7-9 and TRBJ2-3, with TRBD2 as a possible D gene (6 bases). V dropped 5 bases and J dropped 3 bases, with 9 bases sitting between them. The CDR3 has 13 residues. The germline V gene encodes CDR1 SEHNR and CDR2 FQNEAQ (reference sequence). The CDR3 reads CASSTGETDTQYF. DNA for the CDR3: TGTGCCAGCAGCACGGGGGAGACAGATACGCAGTATTTT.

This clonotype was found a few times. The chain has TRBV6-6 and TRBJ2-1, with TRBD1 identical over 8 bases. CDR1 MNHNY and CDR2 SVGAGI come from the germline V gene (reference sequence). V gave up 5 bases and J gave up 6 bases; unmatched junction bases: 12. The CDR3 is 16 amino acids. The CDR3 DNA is TGTGCCAGCAGTGATAGGCCAGGGGGCTATGTCAATGAGCAGTTCTTC. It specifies CASSDRPGGYVNEQFF.

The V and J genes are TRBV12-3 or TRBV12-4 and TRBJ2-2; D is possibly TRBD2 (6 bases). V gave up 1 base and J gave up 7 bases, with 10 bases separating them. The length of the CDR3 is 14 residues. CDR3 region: CASSLVLAVGELFF. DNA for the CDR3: TGTGCCAGCAGTTTAGTACTAGCAGTCGGGGAGCTGTTTTTT.